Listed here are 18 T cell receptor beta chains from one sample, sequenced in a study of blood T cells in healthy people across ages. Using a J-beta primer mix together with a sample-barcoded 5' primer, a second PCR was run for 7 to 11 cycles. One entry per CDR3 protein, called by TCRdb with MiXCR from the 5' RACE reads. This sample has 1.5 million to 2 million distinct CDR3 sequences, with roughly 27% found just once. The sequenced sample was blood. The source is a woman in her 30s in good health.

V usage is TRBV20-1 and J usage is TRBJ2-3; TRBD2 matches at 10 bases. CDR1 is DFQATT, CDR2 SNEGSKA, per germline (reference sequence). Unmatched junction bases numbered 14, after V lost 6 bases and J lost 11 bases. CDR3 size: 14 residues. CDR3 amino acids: CSAGSLAGRRVQYF. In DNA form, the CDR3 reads TGCAGTGCCGGCTCACTAGCGGGACGGAGGGTGCAGTATTTT.

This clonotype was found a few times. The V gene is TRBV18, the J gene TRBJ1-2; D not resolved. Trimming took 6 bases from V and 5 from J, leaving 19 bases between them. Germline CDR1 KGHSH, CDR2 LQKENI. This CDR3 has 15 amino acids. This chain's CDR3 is CASSQTETSVYGYTF. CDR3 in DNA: TGTGCCAGCTCCCAGACCGAGACATCGGTTTATGGCTACACCTTC.

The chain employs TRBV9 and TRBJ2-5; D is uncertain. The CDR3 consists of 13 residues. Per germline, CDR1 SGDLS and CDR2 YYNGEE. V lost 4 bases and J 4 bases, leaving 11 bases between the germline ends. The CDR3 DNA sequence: TGTGCCAGCAGCACGTACCGTGGAGAGACCCAGTACTTC. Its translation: CASSTYRGETQYF.

The chain's CDR3 is CASSPSTPNQETQYF. The CDR3 coding sequence is TGCGCCAGCAGCCCCTCTACTCCGAATCAAGAGACCCAGTACTTC. The V and J genes are TRBV5-1 and TRBJ2-5; D not certain. V lost 4 bases, J lost 2 bases, and 15 bases lay in between. Germline loops: CDR1 SGHRS, CDR2 YFSETQ. There are 15 residues in the CDR3.

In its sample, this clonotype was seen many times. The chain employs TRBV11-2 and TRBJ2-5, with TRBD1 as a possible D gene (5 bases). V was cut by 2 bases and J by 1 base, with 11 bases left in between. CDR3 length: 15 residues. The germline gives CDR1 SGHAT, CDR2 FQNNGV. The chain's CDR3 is CASSLPIGAQETQYF. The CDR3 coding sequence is TGTGCCAGCAGCTTACCGATAGGGGCCCAAGAGACCCAGTACTTC.

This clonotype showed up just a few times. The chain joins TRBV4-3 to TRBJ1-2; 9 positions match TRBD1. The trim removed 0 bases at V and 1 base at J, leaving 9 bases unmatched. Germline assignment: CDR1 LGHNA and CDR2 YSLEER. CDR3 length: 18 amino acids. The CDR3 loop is CASSQDLGGTGHNYGYTF. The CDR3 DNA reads TGCGCCAGCAGCCAAGATCTGGGCGGGACAGGGCATAACTATGGCTACACCTTC.

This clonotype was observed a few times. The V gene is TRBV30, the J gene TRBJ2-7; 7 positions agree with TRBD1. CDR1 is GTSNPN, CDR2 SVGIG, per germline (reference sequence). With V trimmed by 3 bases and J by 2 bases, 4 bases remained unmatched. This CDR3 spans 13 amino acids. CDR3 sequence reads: CAWSQGTAYEQYF. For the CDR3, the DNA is TGTGCCTGGAGCCAAGGGACAGCCTACGAGCAGTACTTC.

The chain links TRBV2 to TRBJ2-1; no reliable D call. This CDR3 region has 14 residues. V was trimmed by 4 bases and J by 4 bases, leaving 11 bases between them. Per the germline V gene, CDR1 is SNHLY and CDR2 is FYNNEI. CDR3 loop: CASSARVEYNEQFF. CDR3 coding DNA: TGTGCCAGCAGTGCACGGGTCGAGTACAATGAGCAGTTCTTC.

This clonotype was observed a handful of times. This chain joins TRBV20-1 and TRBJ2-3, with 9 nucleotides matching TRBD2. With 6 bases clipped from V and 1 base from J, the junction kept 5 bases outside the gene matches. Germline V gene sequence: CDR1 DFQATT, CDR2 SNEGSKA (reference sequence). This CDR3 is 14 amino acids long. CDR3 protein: CSALQRGGTDTQYF. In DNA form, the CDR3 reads TGCAGTGCCCTACAGCGGGGGGGCACAGATACGCAGTATTTT.

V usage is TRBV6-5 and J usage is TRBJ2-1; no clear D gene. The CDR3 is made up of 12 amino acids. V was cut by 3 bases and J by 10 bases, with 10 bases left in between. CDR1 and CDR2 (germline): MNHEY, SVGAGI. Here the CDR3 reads CASSYGPGEQFF. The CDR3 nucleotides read TGTGCCAGCAGTTATGGGCCCGGCGAGCAGTTCTTC.

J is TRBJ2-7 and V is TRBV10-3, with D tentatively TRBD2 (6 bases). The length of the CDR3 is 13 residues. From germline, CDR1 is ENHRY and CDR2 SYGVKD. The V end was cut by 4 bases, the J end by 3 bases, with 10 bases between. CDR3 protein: CAISVGTLYEQYF. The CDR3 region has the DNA TGTGCCATCAGTGTGGGGACTCTCTACGAGCAGTACTTC.

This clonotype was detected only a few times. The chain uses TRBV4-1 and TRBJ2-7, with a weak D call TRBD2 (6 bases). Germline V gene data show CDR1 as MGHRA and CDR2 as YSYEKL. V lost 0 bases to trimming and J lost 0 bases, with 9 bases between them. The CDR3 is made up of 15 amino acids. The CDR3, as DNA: TGCGCCAGCAGCCAAGAAAGGACTACCTCCTACGAGCAGTACTTC. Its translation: CASSQERTTSYEQYF.

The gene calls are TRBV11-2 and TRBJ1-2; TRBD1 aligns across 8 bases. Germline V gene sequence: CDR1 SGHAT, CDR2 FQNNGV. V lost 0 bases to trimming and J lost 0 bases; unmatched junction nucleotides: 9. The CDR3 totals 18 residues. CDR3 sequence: CASSLDPRTGLANYGYTF. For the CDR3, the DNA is TGTGCCAGCAGCTTAGATCCCCGGACAGGGCTCGCTAACTATGGCTACACCTTC.

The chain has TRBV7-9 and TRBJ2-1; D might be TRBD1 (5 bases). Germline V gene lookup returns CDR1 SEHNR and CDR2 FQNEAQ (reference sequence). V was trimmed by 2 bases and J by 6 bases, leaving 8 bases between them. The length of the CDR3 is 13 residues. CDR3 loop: CASSLKGPNEQFF. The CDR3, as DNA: TGTGCCAGCAGCTTAAAGGGGCCCAATGAGCAGTTCTTC.

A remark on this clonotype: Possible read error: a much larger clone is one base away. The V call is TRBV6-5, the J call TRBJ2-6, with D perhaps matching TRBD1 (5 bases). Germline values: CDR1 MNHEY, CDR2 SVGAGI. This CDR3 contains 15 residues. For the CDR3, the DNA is TGTGCCAGCAGTCCGACCACCTCTGGGGCCAACGTCCGGACTTTC. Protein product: CASSPTTSGANVRTF.

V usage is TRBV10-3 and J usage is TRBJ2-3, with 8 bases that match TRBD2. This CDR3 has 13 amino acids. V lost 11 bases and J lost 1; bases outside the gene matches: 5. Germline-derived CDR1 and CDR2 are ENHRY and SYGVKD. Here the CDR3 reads CASGGRGTDTQYF. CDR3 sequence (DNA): TGTGCCTCGGGGGGGAGAGGCACAGATACGCAGTATTTT.

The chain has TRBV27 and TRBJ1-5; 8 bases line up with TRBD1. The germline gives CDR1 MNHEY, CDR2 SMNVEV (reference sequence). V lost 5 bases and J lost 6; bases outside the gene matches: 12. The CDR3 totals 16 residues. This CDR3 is CASSNLRQGLIQPQHF. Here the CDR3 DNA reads TGTGCCAGCAGTAACCTTCGACAGGGGCTAATTCAGCCCCAGCATTTT.

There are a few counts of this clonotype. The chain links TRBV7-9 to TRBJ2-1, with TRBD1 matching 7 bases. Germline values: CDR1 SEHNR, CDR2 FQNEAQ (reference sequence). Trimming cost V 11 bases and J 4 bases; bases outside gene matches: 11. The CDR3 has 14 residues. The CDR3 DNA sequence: TGTGCCGGCTCGGCGACAGGGCCTTACAATGAGCAGTTCTTC. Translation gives CAGSATGPYNEQFF.